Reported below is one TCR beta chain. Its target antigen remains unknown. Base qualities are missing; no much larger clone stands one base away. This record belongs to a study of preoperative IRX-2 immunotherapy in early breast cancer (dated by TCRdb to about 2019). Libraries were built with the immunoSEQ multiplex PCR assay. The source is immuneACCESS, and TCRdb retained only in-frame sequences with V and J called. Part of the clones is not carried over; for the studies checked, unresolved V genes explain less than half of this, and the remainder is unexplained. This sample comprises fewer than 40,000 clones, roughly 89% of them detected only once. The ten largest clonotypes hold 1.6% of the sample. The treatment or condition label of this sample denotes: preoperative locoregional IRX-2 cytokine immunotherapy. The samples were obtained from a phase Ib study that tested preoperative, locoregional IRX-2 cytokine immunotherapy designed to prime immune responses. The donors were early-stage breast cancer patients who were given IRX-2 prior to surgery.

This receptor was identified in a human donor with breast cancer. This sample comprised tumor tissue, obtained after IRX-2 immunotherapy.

The nucleotide sequence is given as TGTGCCAGCAGCTTAGACAGGGGGCCCACAGATACGCAGTATTTT. Its translation is CASSLDRGPTDTQYF. This chain joins TRBV7-1 to TRBJ2-3, with 10 bases aligning to TRBD1. TRBV7-1 is an ORF, with its function uncertain. Spanning cysteine to phenylalanine, the CDR3 consists of 15 amino acids. The DNA shown is the 45-base CDR3, in frame from base 1. V is cut back by 4 bases and J by 2 bases, with 3 bases in the junction unmatched.